This entry describes one TCR beta chain. In the authors' methods: The authors estimated nucleated cell counts from reference gene primer amplification. The data were produced by immunoSEQ multiplex PCR, yet TCRdb's version contains in-frame clones alone and is incomplete. The V and J calls and the clone size are those of that table, but D and trimming were determined from the DNA. The table has about 64,000 clones, roughly three quarters seen once. Seattle enrolled patients during active infection and tracked them longitudinally. This sample is drawn from a study of blood T cell repertoires in COVID-19. Looking at the study overall: The United States, Italy and Spain were the sources of the acute and convalescent COVID-19 samples. Sources were T cells, B-cell-depleted T cells, or PBMCs; the material itself was cDNA or gDNA.

Germline V gene lookup returns CDR1 LGHDT and CDR2 YNNKEL (reference sequence). The V gene lost 0 bases and the J gene lost 4 bases, with 10 bases spanning the gap. This CDR3 spans 15 amino acids. This clonotype was sampled from a man aged 60 to 69 with COVID-19, enrolled during active disease. This rearrangement joins TRBV3-1 (or the pseudogene TRBV3-2) to TRBJ1-5; D is ambiguous. Source material: peripheral blood. The CDR3 is CASSQEEGPNQPQHF. The CDR3 nucleotides read TGTGCCAGCAGCCAAGAGGAGGGCCCGAATCAGCCCCAGCATTTT.